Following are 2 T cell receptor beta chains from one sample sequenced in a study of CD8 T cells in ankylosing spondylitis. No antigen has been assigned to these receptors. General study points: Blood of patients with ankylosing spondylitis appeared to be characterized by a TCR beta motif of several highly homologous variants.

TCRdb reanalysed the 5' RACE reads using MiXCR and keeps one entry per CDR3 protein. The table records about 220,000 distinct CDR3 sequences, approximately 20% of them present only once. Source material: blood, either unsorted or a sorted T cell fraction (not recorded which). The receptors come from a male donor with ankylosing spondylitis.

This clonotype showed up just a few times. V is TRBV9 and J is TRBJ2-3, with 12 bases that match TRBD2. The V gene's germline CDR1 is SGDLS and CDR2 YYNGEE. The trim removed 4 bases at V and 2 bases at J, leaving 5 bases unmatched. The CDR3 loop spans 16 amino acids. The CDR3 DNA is TGTGCCAGCAGCTGGTCTAGCGGGGGGGACACAGATACGCAGTATTTT. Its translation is CASSWSSGGDTDTQYF.

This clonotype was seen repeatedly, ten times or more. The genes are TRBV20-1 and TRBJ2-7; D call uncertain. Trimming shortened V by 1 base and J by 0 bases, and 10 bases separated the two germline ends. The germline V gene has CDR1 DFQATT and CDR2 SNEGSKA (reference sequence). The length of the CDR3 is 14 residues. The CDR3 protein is CSARGFAYSYEQYF. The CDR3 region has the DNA TGCAGTGCTAGAGGATTCGCGTACTCCTACGAGCAGTACTTC.